Listed here are 28 T cell receptor beta chains from one sample, sequenced in a study of blood T cell repertoires in COVID-19. Clones were read by immunoSEQ multiplex PCR, and TCRdb kept only the in-frame ones, dropping some. The sample has roughly 350,000 clones; around 90% are singletons. Sequenced material: peripheral blood. These receptors were collected from a young woman who had recovered from COVID-19.

The chain has TRBV4-1 and TRBJ2-3, with D maybe TRBD1 (5 bases). This CDR3 comprises 15 residues. Germline CDR1 reads MGHRA; CDR2 reads YSYEKL. Trimming removed 4 bases at V and 2 bases at J, with 13 bases between. CDR3 region: CASSPVRTNTDTQYF. The CDR3 coding sequence is TGCGCCAGCAGCCCCGTCAGGACAAACACAGATACGCAGTATTTT.

The chain links TRBV12-3 or TRBV12-4 to TRBJ1-2, with 8 bases aligning to TRBD1. Trimming cost V 6 bases and J 4 bases; bases outside gene matches: 4. The CDR3 contains 13 residues. The CDR3: CASSAGGFYGYTF. The CDR3 DNA follows: TGTGCCAGCAGCGCAGGGGGCTTCTATGGCTACACCTTC.

The chain combines TRBV19 with TRBJ2-6, with D maybe TRBD1 (6 bases). V lost 5 bases and J 2 bases, leaving 10 bases between the germline ends. Germline V gives CDR1 LNHDA, CDR2 SQIVND (reference sequence). CDR3 length: 15 residues. The CDR3 spells CASSSQGAGANVLTF. The DNA for the CDR3 is TGTGCCAGTAGTTCACAGGGTGCTGGGGCCAACGTCCTGACTTTC.

The chain uses TRBV2 and TRBJ1-2; 12 nucleotides agree with TRBD1. J was trimmed by 0 bases and V by 10 bases; bases with no gene match: 9. The V gene's germline CDR1 is SNHLY and CDR2 FYNNEI. The CDR3 runs 16 residues. The CDR3 protein is CATGTGGRPSNYGYTF. The CDR3 region has the DNA TGTGCCACCGGGACAGGGGGCCGCCCTTCTAACTATGGCTACACCTTC.

The chain uses TRBV12-3 or TRBV12-4 and TRBJ2-1, with 8 bases fitting TRBD1. There are 13 residues in the CDR3. Trimming cost V 5 bases and J 10 bases; bases outside gene matches: 7. The CDR3 coding sequence is TGTGCCAGCAGTCAAACTGACAGGGGAGAGCAGTTCTTC. It encodes CASSQTDRGEQFF.

The chain recombines TRBV9 with TRBJ2-4, with a weak D call TRBD2 (5 bases). The CDR3 loop spans 19 amino acids. The ends were cut back, 3 bases at V and 1 base at J, with 23 bases in the middle. Germline assignment: CDR1 SGDLS and CDR2 YYNGEE. CDR3 sequence (DNA): TGTGCCAGCAGCGCCCCCGGAGAGGGAATCCCTGGGGCCAAAAACATTCAGTACTTC. Translation: CASSAPGEGIPGAKNIQYF.

Turning to this clone: The identical CDR3 is also encoded by other nucleotide sequences in the sample. The J gene is TRBJ1-2, the V gene TRBV6-1; D not certain. Trimming stripped 2 bases from V and 1 base from J, with 8 bases between. The V gene's germline CDR1 is MNHNS and CDR2 SASEGT. The CDR3 contains 14 residues. The CDR3: CASSEYRGNYGYTF. The CDR3 DNA follows: TGTGCCAGCAGTGAATATCGGGGTAACTATGGCTACACCTTC.

This chain connects TRBV9 to TRBJ2-5; 8 bases map to TRBD2. CDR3 length: 20 residues. V dropped 1 base and J dropped 3; count of bases not matched to a gene: 20. Germline values: CDR1 SGDLS, CDR2 YYNGEE. This chain's CDR3 is CASSVPAGGGTGGPEETQYF. CDR3 DNA sequence: TGTGCCAGCAGCGTACCTGCGGGGGGTGGTACGGGAGGGCCGGAAGAGACCCAGTACTTC.

The CDR3 sequence: CASSPLSTRLNQPQHF. The CDR3 nucleotides are TGTGCCAGCAGCCCCTTAAGCACTCGACTCAATCAGCCCCAGCATTTT. V and J are TRBV27 and TRBJ1-5; D call uncertain. Between the trimmed V and J ends, which lost 6 bases and 3 bases, there was a span of 18 bases. This CDR3 region has 16 residues. CDR1 is MNHEY and CDR2 is SMNVEV in the germline V gene (reference sequence).

This chain connects TRBV30 to TRBJ2-7; 9 nucleotides line up with TRBD2. The CDR3 runs to 15 residues. After removal of 0 bases from V and 2 bases from J, the junction contained 5 bases not matched to a gene. Germline V gives CDR1 GTSNPN, CDR2 SVGIG (reference sequence). The CDR3 DNA reads TGTGCCTGGAGTGTGAGAGCGGGAGGCACCTACGAGCAGTACGTC. It yields the protein CAWSVRAGGTYEQYV.

The CDR3 region is CASILQGTGNQPQHF. CDR3 DNA sequence: TGTGCCAGCATACTACAGGGGACGGGCAATCAGCCCCAGCATTTT. V and J are TRBV6-1 and TRBJ1-5; 7 bases align to TRBD1. Germline-derived CDR1 and CDR2 are MNHNS and SASEGT. The CDR3 consists of 15 residues. The V gene end was trimmed by 7 bases and the J gene end by 2 bases; junction bases not matched to a gene: 8.

The chain has TRBV5-8 and TRBJ2-3, with 9 bases identical to TRBD2. J gave up 2 bases and V 4 bases, and 14 bases lay outside the gene matches. CDR1 is SGHTS and CDR2 is YDEGEE in the germline V gene. The CDR3 totals 18 residues. CDR3 amino acids: CASSPFSGSLATTDTQYF. The CDR3 DNA follows: TGTGCCAGCAGCCCATTTAGCGGGAGCCTCGCCACCACAGATACGCAGTATTTT.

The chain links TRBV4-3 to TRBJ1-1; D not resolved. The germline V gene has CDR1 LGHNA and CDR2 YSLEER. V dropped 0 bases and J dropped 6 bases, with 14 bases sitting between them. This CDR3 has 15 residues. CDR3 region: CASSQDPRGFAEAFF. DNA for the CDR3: TGCGCCAGCAGCCAAGATCCCCGGGGTTTCGCTGAAGCTTTCTTT.

The count of this clone is one. The chain carries TRBV27 and TRBJ1-1; 8 bases match TRBD1. The CDR3 spans 16 residues. From germline, CDR1 is MNHEY and CDR2 SMNVEV (reference sequence). V was clipped by 0 bases and J by 1 base; unmatched bases: 4. The CDR3: CASSLSGGQGNTEAFF. Here the CDR3 DNA reads TGTGCCAGCAGTTTATCGGGAGGACAGGGGAACACTGAAGCTTTCTTT.

The chain joins TRBV7-8 to TRBJ2-2, with TRBD1 matching 11 bases. The CDR3 loop spans 17 amino acids. V trimming: 0 bases; J trimming: 7 bases; junction bases outside the gene matches: 7. CDR1 SGHVS and CDR2 FQNEAQ come from the germline V gene. CDR3 residues: CASSLARDRGFVGELFF. CDR3 bases: TGTGCCAGCAGCTTAGCTCGGGACAGGGGGTTCGTCGGGGAGCTGTTTTTT.

This clone was counted once. CDR3: CSVQGRLNYGYTF. The CDR3 coding sequence is TGCAGCGTGCAGGGTCGGCTTAACTATGGCTACACCTTC. This rearrangement joins TRBV29-1 to TRBJ1-2, with D maybe TRBD1 (5 bases). The CDR3 sequence is 13 residues long. Germline values: CDR1 SQVTM, CDR2 ANQGSEA. Trimming removed 6 bases at V and 1 base at J, with 12 bases between.

The chain is built from TRBV10-1 and TRBJ2-2, with 8 bases lining up with TRBD2. The CDR3 extends over 15 amino acids. CDR1 and CDR2 from the germline V gene are WNHNN and SYGVQD (reference sequence). After removal of 6 bases from V and 3 bases from J, the junction contained 6 bases not matched to a gene. This chain's CDR3 is CASSRSGSDTGELFF. The CDR3 DNA is TGCGCCAGCAGCCGGAGCGGGAGTGACACCGGGGAGCTGTTTTTT.

CDR3: CATSDPIGELFF. The CDR3 DNA follows: TGTGCCACCAGTGATCCAATCGGGGAGCTGTTTTTT. The gene calls are TRBV24-1 and TRBJ2-2; D gene uncertain. V lost 3 bases, J lost 7 bases, and 5 bases lay in between. Germline V gene data show CDR1 as KGHDR and CDR2 as SFDVKD. The CDR3 totals 12 residues.

Here the CDR3 DNA reads TGTGCCAGCAGCTTACAGGGGGGAGATGAAAAACTGTTTTTT. This translates into CASSLQGGDEKLFF. The chain uses TRBV5-4 and TRBJ1-4; the match to TRBD1 covers 8 bases. With V trimmed by 2 bases and J by 6 bases, 3 bases remained unmatched. Germline CDR1 is SGHNT and CDR2 is YYREEE (reference sequence). This CDR3 region has 14 residues.

The sample holds a few counts of this clone. This chain uses TRBV6-5 with TRBJ2-2; D not certain. Germline values: CDR1 MNHEY, CDR2 SVGAGI. The CDR3 covers 14 residues. The ends were cut back, 2 bases at V and 6 bases at J, with 10 bases in the middle. CDR3 loop: CASSYGDRAGELFF. As DNA, the CDR3 is TGTGCCAGCAGTTACGGTGATCGGGCCGGGGAGCTGTTTTTT.

The chain is built from TRBV12-3 or TRBV12-4 and TRBJ2-7, with a possible D match to TRBD1 (6 bases). The ends were cut back, 4 bases at V and 7 bases at J, with 11 bases in the middle. The CDR3 contains 12 residues. The CDR3 spells CASSSDRREQYV. In DNA form, the CDR3 reads TGTGCCAGCAGTTCTGACAGGAGGGAGCAGTACGTC.

The V and J genes are TRBV24-1 and TRBJ1-2; TRBD1 matches at 7 bases. The CDR3 consists of 13 residues. CDR1 and CDR2 from the germline V gene are KGHDR and SFDVKD. The V gene end was trimmed by 4 bases and the J gene end by 6 bases; junction bases not matched to a gene: 4. The CDR3 DNA follows: TGTGCCACCAGTGAGCATGACAGGGATGGCTACACCTTC. This gives the protein CATSEHDRDGYTF.

About this clone itself: Other nucleotide sequences from this sample produce the same CDR3. The rearrangement uses TRBV20-1 and TRBJ1-6, with TRBD1 identical over 7 bases. The CDR3 extends over 14 amino acids. Germline V gene data show CDR1 as DFQATT and CDR2 as SNEGSKA (reference sequence). Trimming removed 3 bases from V and 5 bases from J; junction bases left unmatched: 4. CDR3: CSASAGTDNSPLHF. In nucleotides, the CDR3 is TGCAGTGCTAGTGCGGGGACAGATAATTCACCCCTCCACTTT.

The chain combines TRBV7-9 with TRBJ2-1; TRBD2 matches 9 bases. J gave up 6 bases and V 5 bases, and 11 bases lay outside the gene matches. The germline V gene encodes CDR1 SEHNR and CDR2 FQNEAQ (reference sequence). The CDR3 sequence is 16 residues long. CDR3 nucleotide sequence: TGTGCCAGCAGCGGTGGGGGGCTAGCGGGAAGCAATGAGCAGTTCTTC. Its protein product is CASSGGGLAGSNEQFF.

The chain is built from TRBV11-2 and TRBJ1-2; D not certain. The length of the CDR3 is 16 residues. V lost 1 base, J lost 3 bases, and 15 bases lay in between. Germline-derived CDR1 and CDR2 are SGHAT and FQNNGV. The CDR3 nucleotides read TGTGCCAGCAGCTTAGTATTGGCAGTCAATGACTATGGCTACACCTTC. This codes for CASSLVLAVNDYGYTF. Variable domain in full (rest from reference TRBV11-2 and TRBJ1-2): EAGVAQSPRYKIIEKRQSVAFWCNPISGHATLYWYQQILGQGPKLLIQFQNNGVVDDSQLPKDRFSAERLKGVDSTLKIQPAKLEDSAVYLCASSLVLAVNDYGYTFGSGTRLTVV.

This chain uses TRBV4-3 with TRBJ2-4; weak D call: TRBD1 (5 bases). Germline V gene data show CDR1 as LGHNA and CDR2 as YSLEER. Trimming took off 4 bases at V and 1 base at J, with 20 bases between the two ends. The CDR3 covers 18 residues. The CDR3: CASSRTQGTGWAKNIQYF. The CDR3 coding sequence is TGCGCCAGCAGCCGGACCCAGGGAACAGGCTGGGCCAAAAACATTCAGTACTTC.

The gene calls are TRBV21-1 and TRBJ2-7; no DNA check was done on the table's D call, TRBD2. TRBV21-1 counts as a pseudogene. This CDR3 has 18 amino acids. The DNA for the CDR3 is TGTGCCAGCAGCAAGACGGGACTAGCGGGCCCCCCCATCTACGAGCAGTACGTC. It encodes CASSKTGLAGPPIYEQYV.

The chain has TRBV7-8 and TRBJ1-3; tentatively, D is TRBD1 (6 bases). Per the germline V gene, CDR1 is SGHVS and CDR2 is FQNEAQ. CDR3 length: 16 residues. With 1 base removed from V and 1 base from J, the gap between germline ends came to 11 bases. The CDR3 loop is CASSLVQGSSGNTIYF. The DNA of the CDR3 is TGTGCCAGCAGCTTAGTTCAGGGGAGTTCTGGAAACACCATATATTTT. The entire variable domain, with the rest obtained from reference TRBV7-8 and TRBJ1-3, is as follows: GAGVSQSPRYKVAKRGQDVALRCDPISGHVSLFWYQQALGQGPEFLTYFQNEAQLDKSGLPSDRFFAERPEGSVSTLKIQRTQQEDSAVYLCASSLVQGSSGNTIYFGEGSWLTVV.